These 11 T cell receptor beta chains were all obtained from the same sample, sequenced in a study of blood T cells in healthy people across ages. The second PCR ran roughly 6 to 11 cycles with a sample-barcoded 5' primer and J-beta primers. Via MiXCR, TCRdb re-called the 5' RACE reads, giving one row per CDR3 protein. The table shows under 800,000 distinct CDR3 sequences, with about 42% occurring only once. The specimen was blood. These TCRs come from a woman aged 55-70 years in good health.

The rearrangement uses TRBV4-2 and TRBJ2-7; D is unclear. CDR1 and CDR2 (germline): LGHNA, YNFKEQ. CDR3 length equals 14 residues. The germline V and J ends were trimmed by 4 bases and 2 bases, with 12 bases remaining between them. CDR3: CASSPRDQAYEQYF. CDR3 in DNA: TGTGCCAGCAGCCCAAGGGATCAGGCCTACGAGCAGTACTTC.

This clonotype came up a few times. The chain carries TRBV10-3 and TRBJ1-1, with a weak D call TRBD1 (5 bases). CDR1 and CDR2 (germline): ENHRY, SYGVKD. CDR3 length: 12 amino acids. The V gene lost 11 bases and the J gene lost 1 base, with 11 bases spanning the gap. The CDR3 sequence is CAVGTKNTEAFF. DNA of the CDR3: TGTGCCGTCGGGACTAAGAACACTGAAGCTTTCTTT.

The chain links TRBV24-1 to TRBJ2-1; TRBD2 matches 15 bases. Unmatched junction bases numbered 14, after V lost 2 bases and J lost 4 bases. Germline V gene data show CDR1 as KGHDR and CDR2 as SFDVKD. The CDR3 is made up of 21 amino acids. For the CDR3, the DNA is TGTGCCACCAGTGATTCGGGACTAGCGGGAGGCCCATCTAGCCTTTACAATGAGCAGTTCTTC. It specifies CATSDSGLAGGPSSLYNEQFF.

This chain links TRBV12-3 or TRBV12-4 with TRBJ2-3; perhaps D is TRBD1 or TRBD2 (5 bases each). V lost 5 bases and J 1 base, leaving 16 bases between the germline ends. The CDR3 covers 16 residues. DNA for the CDR3: TGTGCCAGCAGTAAGCGACACAGAGGGGGCACAGATACGCAGTATTTT. This codes for CASSKRHRGGTDTQYF.

The genes are TRBV7-2 and TRBJ2-3; D gene unclear. V lost 5 bases and J 1 base, leaving 22 bases between the germline ends. This CDR3 comprises 18 residues. Germline lookup yields CDR1 SGHTA and CDR2 FQGNSA. The CDR3 loop reads CASSAFRVLRAGTDTQYF. In nucleotides, the CDR3 is TGTGCCAGCAGCGCCTTCCGGGTCCTCCGTGCAGGCACAGATACGCAGTATTTT.

The gene calls are TRBV3-1 and TRBJ2-3; D remains ambiguous. This CDR3 comprises 13 residues. Germline CDR1 and CDR2: LGHDT and YNNKEL (reference sequence). V was trimmed by 0 bases and J by 10 bases, leaving 11 bases between them. The CDR3 is CASSQESRSAQYF. CDR3 nucleotides: TGTGCCAGCAGCCAAGAATCCCGAAGTGCGCAGTATTTT.

This rearrangement joins TRBV7-9 to TRBJ1-1; 7 bases are a match to TRBD1. This CDR3 region has 15 residues. V lost 4 bases to trimming and J lost 9 bases; unmatched junction nucleotides: 14. The germline gives CDR1 SEHNR, CDR2 FQNEAQ (reference sequence). The DNA of the CDR3 is TGTGCCAGCAGCTCACCTACCGGGACAGCATCCCAAGCTTTCTTT. Translating gives CASSSPTGTASQAFF.

This clonotype came up a few times. The V call is TRBV20-1, the J call TRBJ2-2; 7 nucleotides match TRBD2. V dropped 0 bases and J dropped 5; count of bases not matched to a gene: 9. In germline, CDR1 is DFQATT, CDR2 SNEGSKA (reference sequence). This CDR3 has 16 amino acids. In DNA form, the CDR3 reads TGCAGTGCTAGAGATGGCGCTAGCGGTCGTACCGGGGAGCTGTTTTTT. Amino acids: CSARDGASGRTGELFF.

The chain carries TRBV7-2 and TRBJ1-5; D is uncertain. The CDR3 is 18 residues long. The V gene lost 1 base and the J gene lost 7 bases, with 23 bases spanning the gap. Germline V gives CDR1 SGHTA, CDR2 FQGNSA. The CDR3 nucleotides read TGTGCCAGCAGCTTAGGAGGCGTTACTCCGGGTAATCAACAGCCCCAGCATTTT. Translated, it gives CASSLGGVTPGNQQPQHF.

Details on this clonotype: One junction end disagrees with the germline gene, perhaps due to a read error. The V and J genes are TRBV11-2 and TRBJ2-7; TRBD2 might be the D (6 bases). The CDR3 sequence is 12 residues long. Germline CDR1 and CDR2: SGHAT and FQNNGV. The CDR3 DNA follows: TGTCCCAGCAGCTTAGGAGGGTACGAGCAGTACTTC. This encodes CPSSLGGYEQYF.

J is TRBJ2-1 and V is TRBV11-2; D possibly corresponds to TRBD1 (6 bases). V was pared by 1 base and J by 9 bases, with 16 bases between. This CDR3 region has 15 residues. Germline assignment: CDR1 SGHAT and CDR2 FQNNGV. DNA for the CDR3: TGTGCCAGCAGCTTAGCGGCTGACAGGTCGGTTGAGCAGTTCTTC. It codes for CASSLAADRSVEQFF.